This is a list of T cell receptor beta chains from one sample in a study of a mutant IDH1 vaccine in newly diagnosed glioma. Here immunoSEQ multiplex PCR was the method, and the copy in TCRdb shows in-frame clones only, minus some. The repertoire has 20,000 to 25,000 clones, approximately 85% of them found once; the top ten carry less than 5.5%. The sample here was PBMCs, taken from a glioma patient treated with radiotherapy, temozolomide or both. The receptor set was obtained from a man aged 35-49 years with glioma. CDR3s include the opening cysteine and the closing phenylalanine or tryptophan. The order of the fields is J gene, V gene, clone size, D gene, CDR3 protein, CDR3 DNA. A D gene is named only where the DNA matches it firmly. Size is stated for part of the rows, as once, few or many counts, or as a class when the clone is expanded.

>TRBJ2-1|TRBV2|.|.
CATSRTSSSYNEQFF
TGTGCCACCTCAAGGACTTCCAGCTCCTACAATGAGCAGTTCTTC
>TRBJ1-2|TRBV5-1|.|.
CASSTRYGGVGPNYGYTF
TGCGCCAGCAGCACCAGGTATGGGGGCGTCGGACCTAACTATGGCTACACCTTC
>TRBJ2-5|TRBV19|.|TRBD1
CASSIGRGQGMETQYF
TGTGCCAGTAGTATAGGCAGGGGACAGGGAATGGAGACCCAGTACTTC
>TRBJ2-7|TRBV15|.|.
CATSRGVVWAYEQYF
TGTGCCACCAGCAGAGGGGTTGTGTGGGCCTACGAGCAGTACTTC
>TRBJ2-7|TRBV6-1|.|.
CASSKQGYEQYF
TGTGCCAGCAGTAAACAGGGATACGAGCAGTACTTC
>TRBJ1-3|TRBV21-1|once|.
CASSSGNTIYF
TGTGCCAGCAGCTCTGGAAACACCATATATTTT
>TRBJ1-2|TRBV30|.|TRBD1
CAWTGDRGLYGYTF
TGTGCCTGGACTGGGGACAGGGGGCTCTATGGCTACACCTTC
>TRBJ1-3|TRBV28|.|TRBD1
CASTSPGQGIGNTIYF
TGTGCCAGCACCTCTCCGGGACAGGGTATCGGAAACACCATATATTTT
>TRBJ2-5|TRBV6-6|.|.
CASSDSWETQYF
TGTGCCAGCAGTGACAGTTGGGAGACCCAGTACTTC
>TRBJ2-5|TRBV6-6|.|.
CASSYEETQYF
TGTGCCAGCAGTTACGAGGAGACCCAGTACTTC
>TRBJ1-6|TRBV30|.|.
CAWSVLKSRSNSPLHF
TGTGCCTGGAGTGTATTGAAATCCCGGTCCAATTCACCCCTCCACTTT
>TRBJ1-2|TRBV10-2|.|TRBD1
CASSGGQGYGYTF
TGCGCCAGCAGCGGAGGACAGGGGTATGGCTACACCTTC
>TRBJ1-1|TRBV15|.|.
CATSRDNQGYTEAFF
TGTGCCACCAGCAGAGACAACCAGGGTTATACTGAAGCTTTCTTT
>TRBJ1-6|TRBV6-5|.|.
CASTPGVNSPLHF
TGTGCCAGCACGCCAGGGGTTAATTCACCCCTCCACTTT
>TRBJ2-7|TRBV10-1|few|TRBD2
CASSGTSGRNEQYF
TGCGCCAGCAGCGGGACTAGCGGGAGAAACGAGCAGTACTTC
>TRBJ2-7|TRBV29-1|.|TRBD2
CSVEALAGDSYEQYF
TGCAGCGTTGAAGCTCTAGCGGGAGATTCCTACGAGCAGTACTTC
>TRBJ2-2|TRBV7-2|.|TRBD2
CASRRRGLAGSNTGELFF
TGTGCCAGCAGACGGAGGGGACTAGCGGGGTCGAACACCGGGGAGCTGTTTTTT
>TRBJ1-4|TRBV5-1|once|.
CASSLDVGGTNEKLFF
TGCGCCAGCAGCTTGGACGTGGGGGGAACTAATGAAAAACTGTTTTTT
>TRBJ1-1|TRBV28|.|TRBD1
CASSFTDRMNTEAFF
TGTGCCAGCAGTTTTACGGACAGGATGAACACTGAAGCTTTCTTT
>TRBJ2-5|TRBV7-2|.|.
CASSLAGGRQETQYF
TGTGCCAGCAGCTTAGCGGGGGGGCGCCAAGAGACCCAGTACTTC